This TCR beta chain was identified in a study of cytomegalovirus exposure and HLA in healthy donors. Study-wide results and caveats: Later analysis associated a missense DCLRE1C variant with TCR beta V- and J-gene trimming.

This clone was counted a few times. Antigen: not known. PCR involved 60 Vbeta and 13 Jbeta primers. TCRdb keeps only in-frame clones here, not all; method: immunoSEQ multiplex PCR. The sample contains about 110,000 clones, roughly 80% of which appear only once. The sequence was collected from a man aged 55-75 years in good health and CMV-seronegative. Input material: PBMCs.

The CDR3 bases are TGTGCCATAAGCGGGGGGAACACAGATACGCAGTATTTT. Its translation is CAISGGNTDTQYF. The rearrangement links TRBV6-6 to TRBJ2-3, with 9 bases aligning to TRBD2. V trimming: 10 bases; J trimming: 2 bases; junction bases outside the gene matches: 4. Looked up from germline, CDR1 is MNHNY and CDR2 is SVGAGI (reference sequence). The CDR3 covers 13 residues.